These 21 T cell receptor beta chains came from one sample sequenced in a study of blood T cell repertoires in COVID-19. Some clones are missing from TCRdb's copy, which holds only in-frame ones; the method was immunoSEQ multiplex PCR. This sample has 180,000 or so clones, with roughly 86% found just once. Sequenced material: peripheral blood. These receptors were taken from a man aged 18 to 30 with acute or convalescent COVID-19.

This clone was counted only a few times. The gene calls are TRBV7-9 and TRBJ1-2, with TRBD1 matching over 9 bases. V was clipped by 6 bases and J by 7 bases; unmatched bases: 12. CDR3 size: 15 residues. The germline V gene encodes CDR1 SEHNR and CDR2 FQNEAQ (reference sequence). CDR3 bases: TGTGCCAGCAGTTCCGGGACAGGGCCAAAGGGTGGCTACACCTTC. Amino acids: CASSSGTGPKGGYTF.

The rearrangement joins TRBV3-1 (or the pseudogene TRBV3-2) to TRBJ1-4; D is perhaps TRBD1 (5 bases). CDR1 and CDR2 (germline): LGHDT, YNNKEL (reference sequence). The CDR3 sequence is 14 residues long. V lost 0 bases to trimming and J lost 10 bases, with 12 bases between them. Here the CDR3 DNA reads TGTGCCAGCAGCCAAGACCCTGCAAGGGGAAAACTGTTTTTT. It encodes CASSQDPARGKLFF.

This chain links TRBV20-1 with TRBJ2-3; TRBD2 aligns across 7 bases. The CDR3 has 14 amino acids. V gave up 3 bases and J gave up 2 bases; unmatched junction bases: 5. Germline-derived CDR1 and CDR2 are DFQATT and SNEGSKA (reference sequence). The CDR3, as DNA: TGCAGTGCTAGTAAGCGGGGCCTCACAGATACGCAGTATTTT. It encodes CSASKRGLTDTQYF.

Only a few counts were recorded for this clone. The chain links TRBV14 to TRBJ1-3; D is possibly TRBD1 (6 bases). Germline lookup yields CDR1 SGHDN and CDR2 FVKESK. V gave up 2 bases and J gave up 8 bases, with 19 bases separating them. This CDR3 has 16 amino acids. CDR3 DNA: TGTGCCAGCAGCCAATTTGGACAGAGGGCTCGAGACACCATATATTTT. It specifies CASSQFGQRARDTIYF.

The V and J genes are TRBV12-3 or TRBV12-4 and TRBJ2-5, with 10 bases aligning to TRBD1. The J segment lost 6 bases and the V segment lost 11 bases, leaving 3 bases of the junction unmatched. This CDR3 contains 11 residues. CDR3 sequence (DNA): TGTGCCGCGGGACAGGGGAAGACCCAGTACTTC. Translated, it gives CAAGQGKTQYF.

Here the CDR3 reads CASSLVGGSSYGYTF. As DNA, the CDR3 is TGTGCCAGCAGCTTGGTGGGGGGGAGTAGCTATGGCTACACCTTC. The chain has TRBV5-4 and TRBJ1-2; TRBD1 might be the D (5 bases). CDR3 length: 15 residues. V gave up 0 bases and J gave up 4 bases, with 13 bases separating them. Germline V lookup: CDR1 SGHNT, CDR2 YYREEE (reference sequence).

This clone turned up a few times. The V and J genes are TRBV21-1 and TRBJ1-2. TRBV21-1 represents a pseudogene. CDR3 size: 10 residues. CDR3: CAEVRRGYTF. The CDR3 DNA reads as TGTGCCGAGGTTCGGAGGGGCTACACCTTC.

This clone was detected once. V and J are TRBV7-3 and TRBJ1-4; the D gene is possibly TRBD1 (5 bases). The CDR3 has 14 amino acids. Germline-derived CDR1 and CDR2 are SGHTA and FQGTGA. Trimming pared 2 bases from V and 8 bases from J, leaving 12 bases between. The CDR3 coding sequence is TGTGCCAGCAGCTTAGGCAGGGTATGGGAAAAACTGTTTTTT. Residues: CASSLGRVWEKLFF.

The CDR3 spells CASSKEVQGGSNQPQHF. CDR3 nucleotide sequence: TGTGCCAGCAGCAAAGAAGTGCAGGGGGGAAGCAATCAGCCCCAGCATTTT. The V and J genes are TRBV21-1 and TRBJ1-5; the listed D gene, TRBD1, was not tested against the DNA. TRBV21-1 counts as a pseudogene. This CDR3 contains 17 residues.

This chain joins TRBV30 and TRBJ1-4; 8 nucleotides line up with TRBD1. The CDR3 spans 15 residues. Germline values: CDR1 GTSNPN, CDR2 SVGIG (reference sequence). J was trimmed by 7 bases and V by 2 bases; bases with no gene match: 9. This CDR3 is CAWSNGQGDGEKLFF. The CDR3 DNA reads as TGTGCCTGGAGTAACGGACAGGGTGACGGTGAAAAACTGTTTTTT.

J is TRBJ2-1 and V is TRBV5-1; 8 bases are a match to TRBD1. This CDR3 contains 14 residues. The V gene end was trimmed by 6 bases and the J gene end by 8 bases; junction bases not matched to a gene: 10. Germline lookup yields CDR1 SGHRS and CDR2 YFSETQ. The CDR3 nucleotides read TGCGCCAGCAATTTCAGGGGGCTGCAAGATGAGCAGTTCTTC. Amino acid sequence: CASNFRGLQDEQFF.

The sample holds one count of this clone. The CDR3 nucleotides read TGTGCTAGTGGCGCCGGGGTAACCTGGGCTGGGGAGCTGTTTTTT. As protein: CASGAGVTWAGELFF. The chain uses TRBV12-5 and TRBJ2-2; maybe TRBD2 (5 bases). Trimming pared 6 bases from V and 8 bases from J, leaving 19 bases between. The CDR3 runs 15 residues. Germline V gives CDR1 LGHNT, CDR2 FRNRAP.

The gene calls are TRBV7-8 and TRBJ1-3; D gene unclear. Trimming took off 2 bases at V and 0 bases at J, with 5 bases between the two ends. Germline CDR1 reads SGHVS; CDR2 reads FQNEAQ. The CDR3 is made up of 14 amino acids. The CDR3 DNA follows: TGTGCCAGCAGCTTATATAACTCTGGAAACACCATATATTTT. Translated: CASSLYNSGNTIYF.

The genes are TRBV6-5 and TRBJ2-2, with a tentative D call TRBD1 (6 bases). The germline V and J ends were trimmed by 7 bases and 1 base, with 10 bases remaining between them. This CDR3 is built from 14 residues. The germline gives CDR1 MNHEY, CDR2 SVGAGI. CDR3 loop: CASKETGNTGELFF. The CDR3 DNA reads TGTGCCAGCAAAGAGACAGGGAACACCGGGGAGCTGTTTTTT.

The chain employs TRBV3-1 (or the pseudogene TRBV3-2) and TRBJ2-1; D remains ambiguous. Germline V gene sequence: CDR1 LGHDT, CDR2 YNNKEL (reference sequence). V was shortened by 1 base and J by 12 bases, with 16 bases between the two germline ends. The CDR3 totals 14 residues. The CDR3 DNA reads as TGTGCCAGCAGCCAAGTCCCCGTATCCATGCGGCAGTTCTTC. It is translated as CASSQVPVSMRQFF.

The CDR3 coding sequence is TGTGCCAGCAGCCCATATAGGAGTTCCGAGCAGTACGTC. Translating gives CASSPYRSSEQYV. V gene TRBV7-2 combines with J gene TRBJ2-7; D not resolved. V shed 5 bases and J shed 6 bases, with 14 bases lying between them. This CDR3 spans 13 amino acids. Germline CDR1 is SGHTA and CDR2 is FQGNSA.

The chain recombines TRBV6-6 with TRBJ2-1, with TRBD2 matching over 10 bases. Germline CDR1 and CDR2: MNHNY and SVGAGI (reference sequence). This CDR3 has 16 residues. The trim removed 4 bases at V and 8 bases at J, leaving 11 bases unmatched. The CDR3 sequence is CASSSPGLAPFHEQFF. CDR3 bases: TGTGCCAGCAGTTCCCCGGGACTAGCGCCTTTTCATGAGCAGTTCTTC.

The rearrangement joins TRBV3-1 (or the pseudogene TRBV3-2) to TRBJ2-1; 13 nucleotides align to TRBD2. From germline, CDR1 is LGHDT and CDR2 YNNKEL (reference sequence). The J segment lost 6 bases and the V segment lost 0 bases, leaving 11 bases of the junction unmatched. This CDR3 is built from 19 residues. The CDR3 nucleotides are TGTGCCAGCAGCCAAGATAAACTAGCGGGGGGGCCTGACAGCAATGAGCAGTTCTTC. Translation gives CASSQDKLAGGPDSNEQFF.

The chain uses TRBV7-9 and TRBJ2-1; D gene unclear. Germline V lookup: CDR1 SEHNR, CDR2 FQNEAQ (reference sequence). Trimming took 4 bases from V and 4 from J, leaving 5 bases between them. The CDR3 contains 12 residues. The CDR3 nucleotides are TGTGCCAGCAGCTCAGTGTACAATGAGCAGTTCTTC. This codes for CASSSVYNEQFF.

The chain combines TRBV29-1 with TRBJ1-4, with TRBD1 identical over 7 bases. The length of the CDR3 is 13 residues. Trimming at V came to 7 bases and at J to 3 bases, leaving 5 bases not matched to a gene. Germline CDR1 is SQVTM and CDR2 is ANQGSEA. The CDR3 DNA sequence: TGCAGCGCACTGACAGGGTCTAATGAAAAACTGTTTTTT. It is translated as CSALTGSNEKLFF.

The chain combines TRBV3-1 (or the pseudogene TRBV3-2) with TRBJ2-3; 16 bases fit TRBD2. Germline V gene data show CDR1 as LGHDT and CDR2 as YNNKEL (reference sequence). V was pared by 4 bases and J by 5 bases, with 3 bases of the junction left unmatched. The CDR3 contains 16 residues. The CDR3 is CASSPGTSGGEDTQYF. In DNA form, the CDR3 reads TGTGCCAGCAGCCCAGGGACTAGCGGGGGGGAAGATACGCAGTATTTT.